The 3 T cell receptor beta chains below were found in one sample sequenced in a study of T cell responses to AZD1222 COVID-19 vaccine. Method: immunoSEQ multiplex PCR; TCRdb's copy keeps in-frame clones and lacks some. The sample has about 160,000 clones; roughly nine tenths are singletons. The sample here was peripheral blood, taken on day 0 of AZD1222 vaccination. The receptors come from an adult in good health.

This chain uses TRBV27 with TRBJ1-6, with a weak D call TRBD1 (5 bases). The CDR3 sequence is 17 residues long. Trimming removed 8 bases from V and 4 bases from J, with 21 bases in between. Germline assignment: CDR1 MNHEY and CDR2 SMNVEV (reference sequence). The CDR3 region is CASRTRGPGGYNSPLHF. CDR3 sequence (DNA): TGTGCCAGCCGAACAAGGGGCCCCGGGGGTTATAATTCACCCCTCCACTTT.

The rearrangement uses TRBV6-5 and TRBJ1-2, with 7 bases fitting TRBD1. With V trimmed by 6 bases and J by 8 bases, 9 bases remained unmatched. The CDR3 covers 13 residues. Germline loops: CDR1 MNHEY, CDR2 SVGAGI. CDR3 sequence (DNA): TGTGCCAGCAGGACCAGGGGGGGAAAGGGCTACACCTTC. The encoded protein is CASRTRGGKGYTF.

This chain connects TRBV4-3 to TRBJ2-2; D not certain. The V end was cut by 2 bases, the J end by 2 bases, with 3 bases between. CDR3 length: 13 amino acids. CDR1 and CDR2 (germline): LGHNA, YSLEER. Written as DNA, the CDR3 is TGCGCCAGCAGCCAAAGAAACACCGGGGAGCTGTTTTTT. It translates to CASSQRNTGELFF.